This TCR beta chain derives from a study of blood T cell repertoires in COVID-19. Study details: From T cells, B-cell-depleted T cells, or PBMCs came the material, which was cDNA or gDNA.

Source study methods: Reference gene primer amplification gave estimated nucleated cell counts. The method was immunoSEQ multiplex PCR; TCRdb's version includes in-frame clones alone and lacks a portion of them. V and J calls and clone size are copied from that table; D and trimming were computed from the DNA. Of some 58,000 clones listed, approximately 90% are singletons. After removal of 2 bases from V and 6 bases from J, the junction contained 5 bases not matched to a gene. This CDR3 spans 14 amino acids. Germline CDR1 SGHTA, CDR2 FQGNSA. The sequenced sample consisted of peripheral blood. The clonotype originates from a man aged 40-55 years with acute or convalescent COVID-19. This chain links TRBV7-2 with TRBJ1-2; TRBD1 matches at 8 bases. The CDR3 DNA reads as TGTGCCAGCAGCTTATTTGGACAGGGAGATGGCTACACCTTC. Residues: CASSLFGQGDGYTF.